This T cell receptor (beta chain) was observed in a study of control samples from healthy donors and cancer patients (dated by TCRdb to about 2020). In its sample, this clone was seen once. The specificity of this receptor is unknown. Per-nucleotide qualities are absent, and no much larger clonotype sits a single base away. Library preparation employed the immunoSEQ multiplex PCR assay. Drawn from immuneACCESS, this table holds only the in-frame rearrangements with V and J called that TCRdb kept. Clones are partly lost; checked studies trace under half to an unresolved V gene and leave the rest unexplained. For this sample the table gives fewer than 200,000 clones, of which 90% were detected only once. The ten largest make up 1.4% of the sample. The CDR3 holds 16 amino acids from the cysteine to the phenylalanine. This entry keeps only the CDR3 DNA: 48 bases, framed from base 1. CDR1 and CDR2, per the germline V gene, are MGHRA and YSYEKL. The junction shows trimming of 4 bases on V and 3 bases on J, and the gene matches do not reach 9 bases of it.

The material sequenced was blood. The chain is assembled from TRBV4-1 and TRBJ2-1; TRBD2 matches 7 bases in the middle. The sequence was collected from a woman aged 45-65 years in good health. The CDR3: CASSRQNSGHYNEQFF. The nucleotide sequence is given as TGCGCCAGCAGCCGCCAGAATAGCGGGCACTACAATGAGCAGTTCTTC.